This TCR beta chain was retrieved from a study of OX40 agonist ivuxolimab in advanced cancers. Libraries were prepared by immunoSEQ multiplex PCR; TCRdb keeps only in-frame clonotypes and omits some of them. In the table there are 23,000 or so clones, 80% to 90% of which are singletons. This CDR3 region has 13 residues. The germline V gene encodes CDR1 SGHDN and CDR2 FVKESK. Trimming took 8 bases from V and 4 from J, leaving 15 bases between them. This sequence originates from an adult with an advanced solid tumor such as melanoma, head and neck, liver or kidney cancer. This chain connects TRBV14 to TRBJ2-7, with a tentative D call TRBD1 (5 bases). Material: CD4+ or CD8+ T cells sorted from blood, obtained in a trial of the OX40 agonist ivuxolimab. In DNA form, the CDR3 reads TGTGCCAGCGCTTCGCAGGGTGGTTACGAGCAGTACTTC. This codes for CASASQGGYEQYF.